This record concerns one T cell receptor beta chain sequence. Using immunoSEQ multiplex PCR, the repertoire was profiled, and TCRdb retains in-frame clones only, with some absent. Of under 2,500,000 clones listed, around 95% are singletons. The sample belongs to a study of shared clonotypes between healthy human individuals. The length of the CDR3 is 16 residues. Germline V gene lookup returns CDR1 MNHEY and CDR2 SVGAGI. The V and J ends lost 0 bases and 4 bases, in that order; junction bases with no gene match: 5. Naive CD45RA+ and memory CD45RA-negative subsets were split from CD4+ cells. The source is a man younger than 35 in good health. Sequencing used naive CD4+ T cells sorted from blood. The subset denotes: CD45RA+ positively selected. This rearrangement joins TRBV6-5 to TRBJ2-3; 9 bases fit TRBD2. CDR3 nucleotides: TGTGCCAGCAGTTACTCCCCTAGCGGGATCTCAGATACGCAGTATTTT. Translating gives CASSYSPSGISDTQYF.